This T cell receptor beta chain comes out of a study of blood T cells in healthy people across ages. PCR was performed a second time for about 6 to 12 cycles using a sample-barcoded 5' primer and a J-beta primer mix. TCRdb passed the 5' RACE reads through MiXCR, listing each CDR3 protein once. The data hold roughly 930,000 distinct CDR3 sequences, with around 48% observed a single time. General study results and limits: One million T cells yielded diversity estimates that were considered underestimates. TCR beta diversity was tightly associated with the proportion of naive T cells. Older individuals had lower TCR beta diversity per million T cells (the decline was roughly linear).

Per sample, extraction of total RNA gave at least 5.5 micrograms in every case. About this clonotype: Antigen specificity is unknown.

Germline loops: CDR1 SGHTA, CDR2 FQGTGA. The CDR3 has 13 amino acids. V was clipped by 3 bases and J by 11 bases, with 16 bases between them. V gene TRBV7-3 combines with J gene TRBJ2-5; D uncertain. The sample comprised blood. The receptor was isolated from a man aged 25-45 years in good health. In DNA form, the CDR3 reads TGTGCCAGCAGCTTTGGTACAAACAATGAGCAGTACTTC. This sequence encodes CASSFGTNNEQYF.